This T cell receptor beta chain was profiled in a study of T cells in tuberculosis. Turning to this clone: What it recognizes is unknown.

Findings of the study overall: Active tuberculosis patients had shorter CDR3-alpha; the beta difference was nonsignificant. Samples were chosen by availability of cryopreserved specimens. Active tuberculosis alpha repertoires lay closer to GMM-specific TCRs than controls'.

Profiled with immunoSEQ multiplex PCR; TCRdb holds only in-frame clones, not every one. The sample records around 45,000 clones, around 94% being singletons. The germline gives CDR1 MDHEN, CDR2 SYDVKM. V was cut by 4 bases and J by 2 bases, with 12 bases left in between. This CDR3 is built from 15 residues. This TCR came from a donor aged 5-35 years with latent tuberculosis or without tuberculosis infection. Some clones in this sample may be carry-over from other donors' samples. Sequencing was carried out using PBMCs. This rearrangement joins TRBV28 to TRBJ2-1; D is perhaps TRBD1 (5 bases). The CDR3 is CASSSSGIPYNEQFF. In nucleotides, the CDR3 is TGTGCCAGCAGTTCCTCAGGGATCCCCTACAATGAGCAGTTCTTC.